Listed below are T cell receptor beta chains from one sample, sequenced in a study of shared clonotypes between healthy human individuals. TCRdb's copy holds only in-frame clones and misses some; the assay was immunoSEQ multiplex PCR. The table records roughly 2.5 million clones, approximately 92% of them present only once. The sequenced sample consisted of naive CD4+ T cells sorted from blood. All receptors come from a man aged 18 to 30 in good health. Each CDR3 is given with its conserved first and last residue. D genes are given only for firm matches. Only part of the rows carry a size: once, few, many, or a class if the clone is expanded.

J,size,D,V,CDR3,DNA
TRBJ1-1,NA,NA,TRBV2,CASSGPRGNTEAFF,TGTGCCAGCAGTGGTCCCAGGGGGAACACTGAAGCTTTCTTT
TRBJ2-7,NA,NA,TRBV7-2,CASSQGGGSPYEQYF,TGTGCCAGCAGTCAGGGGGGCGGGAGTCCCTACGAGCAGTACTTC
TRBJ2-5,NA,NA,TRBV7-2,CASSLGAAETQYF,TGTGCCAGCAGCTTAGGGGCCGCAGAGACCCAGTACTTC
TRBJ1-4,NA,NA,TRBV7-9,CASSSPPGSEKLFF,TGTGCCAGCAGCTCCCCCCCGGGATCCGAAAAACTGTTTTTT
TRBJ2-2,NA,NA,TRBV9,CASSVGGRGRELFF,TGTGCCAGCAGCGTAGGGGGACGGGGAAGGGAGCTGTTTTTT
TRBJ1-1,NA,TRBD1,TRBV6-5,CASRHSRQGSEAFF,TGTGCCAGCAGACACTCAAGACAGGGGTCTGAAGCTTTCTTT
TRBJ2-1,NA,TRBD1,TRBV10-3,CAISQNTGVSYNEQFF,TGTGCCATCAGTCAGAACACAGGGGTCTCCTACAATGAGCAGTTCTTC
TRBJ2-2,NA,NA,TRBV19,CASSIIGTVNTGELFF,TGTGCCAGTAGTATAATCGGGACGGTGAACACCGGGGAGCTGTTTTTT
TRBJ1-1,NA,TRBD1,TRBV19,CASSRLGDRSGANTEAFF,TGTGCCAGTAGTCGGCTGGGGGACAGGTCGGGGGCGAACACTGAAGCTTTCTTT
TRBJ1-2,NA,NA,TRBV5-1,CASSPGGHPNYGYTF,TGCGCCAGCAGCCCGGGGGGACATCCTAACTATGGCTACACCTTC
TRBJ1-4,NA,TRBD1,TRBV5-5,CASSLAPGQGQATNEKLFF,TGTGCCAGCAGCTTGGCTCCCGGACAGGGCCAAGCAACTAATGAAAAACTGTTTTTT
TRBJ2-2,NA,TRBD2,TRBV19,CASNPGLEYTGELFF,TGTGCCAGTAACCCGGGACTAGAGTACACCGGGGAGCTGTTTTTT
TRBJ2-1,NA,TRBD2,TRBV6-5,CASSYSSGSEQFF,TGTGCCAGCAGTTACTCGAGCGGGAGTGAGCAGTTCTTC
TRBJ1-1,NA,NA,TRBV5-4,CASSLGIMNTEAFF,TGTGCCAGCAGCTTAGGGATTATGAACACTGAAGCTTTCTTT
TRBJ2-1,NA,NA,TRBV18,CASSGSRGTPDNEQFF,TGTGCCAGCTCAGGGTCTCGCGGGACCCCGGACAATGAGCAGTTCTTC
TRBJ1-3,once,NA,TRBV19,CASKPGNF,TGTGCCAGTAAGCCTGGGAATTTT
TRBJ2-3,NA,TRBD1,TRBV6-5,CASSYGDSSTDTQYF,TGTGCCAGCAGTTACGGGGACAGTAGCACAGATACGCAGTATTTT
TRBJ2-7,NA,NA,TRBV11-2,CASRTLIGGGSYEQYF,TGTGCCAGCAGGACCCTAATAGGGGGGGGCTCCTACGAGCAGTACTTC
TRBJ2-2,NA,TRBD1,TRBV7-9,CASSLGQGAFSGTGELFF,TGTGCCAGCAGCTTGGGACAGGGGGCGTTCTCCGGCACCGGGGAGCTGTTTTTT
TRBJ2-7,NA,NA,TRBV2,CASQVAESSYEQYF,TGTGCCAGCCAGGTAGCGGAAAGCTCCTACGAGCAGTACTTC
TRBJ2-7,NA,NA,TRBV12-2,CASRLCPFLPSYEQYF,TGTGCAAGTCGCTTATGTCCGTTTCTACCCTCCTACGAGCAGTACTTC
TRBJ2-5,NA,NA,TRBV7-9,CASSFLPRVMETQYF,TGTGCCAGCAGCTTTCTACCCAGGGTGATGGAGACCCAGTACTTC
TRBJ1-2,NA,TRBD1,TRBV4-1,CASSQRTGVYGYTF,TGCGCCAGCAGCCAGAGGACAGGGGTGTATGGCTACACCTTC
TRBJ2-1,NA,NA,TRBV9,CASSGLSGTYNEQFF,TGTGCCAGCAGCGGACTTAGCGGAACCTACAATGAGCAGTTCTTC
TRBJ2-7,NA,NA,TRBV19,CASSIGGSYEQYF,TGTGCCAGTAGTATAGGCGGCTCCTACGAGCAGTACTTC
TRBJ2-3,NA,TRBD2,TRBV9,CASSRRTSGTGTDTQYF,TGTGCCAGCAGCCGACGGACTAGCGGGACTGGCACAGATACGCAGTATTTT
TRBJ2-1,NA,NA,TRBV29-1,CSVEDAPFGRGAGEQFF,TGCAGCGTTGAAGATGCGCCTTTCGGTAGGGGGGCGGGTGAGCAGTTCTTC
TRBJ1-4,NA,NA,TRBV19,CATLGGAVGEKLFF,TGTGCCACCCTAGGGGGGGCTGTAGGGGAAAAACTGTTTTTT
TRBJ1-1,once,NA,TRBV5-1,CASSLDQKYEAFF,TGCGCCAGCAGCCTTGACCAGAAATATGAAGCTTTCTTT
TRBJ2-7,NA,NA,TRBV5-4,CASRDGPTYEQYF,TGTGCCAGCCGGGACGGGCCAACCTACGAGCAGTACTTC
TRBJ1-5,NA,NA,TRBV19,CASSWDSVQPQHF,TGTGCCAGTAGCTGGGACTCGGTTCAGCCCCAGCATTTT
TRBJ2-1,NA,NA,TRBV7-9,CASSLALAVRYNEQFF,TGTGCCAGCAGCTTAGCGTTAGCCGTGCGTTACAATGAGCAGTTCTTC
TRBJ2-1,NA,TRBD1,TRBV6-1,CASRETGYNEQFF,TGTGCCAGCAGGGAGACAGGGTACAATGAGCAGTTCTTC
TRBJ1-2,NA,NA,TRBV7-2,CASSLGRGGNGGVDGYTF,TGTGCCAGCAGCTTAGGAAGGGGCGGGAACGGGGGAGTTGACGGCTACACCTTC
TRBJ2-7,once,NA,TRBV6-1,CASSGRRESSYEQYF,TGTGCCAGCAGTGGTCGAAGGGAAAGCTCCTACGAGCAGTACTTC
TRBJ2-5,NA,NA,TRBV7-2,CASSLKTGAWETQYF,TGTGCCAGCAGCTTAAAAACGGGAGCGTGGGAGACCCAGTACTTC
TRBJ1-4,NA,TRBD1,TRBV5-8,CASSAPGGVFEKLFF,TGTGCCAGCAGCGCCCCAGGGGGCGTGTTTGAAAAACTGTTTTTT
TRBJ2-5,NA,NA,TRBV13,CASSLESQETQYF,TGTGCCAGCAGCTTAGAGAGTCAAGAGACCCAGTACTTC
TRBJ2-3,NA,TRBD2,TRBV2,CASSEEQGRGVDTQYF,TGTGCCAGCAGTGAAGAGCAAGGGCGGGGGGTGGATACGCAGTATTTT
TRBJ1-2,NA,NA,TRBV5-4,CASSLGQGLFYGYTF,TGTGCCAGCAGCCTAGGTCAGGGGCTCTTCTATGGCTACACCTTC
TRBJ2-1,NA,TRBD2,TRBV13,CASSPREGSYNEQFF,TGTGCCAGCAGCCCGCGGGAGGGTTCCTACAATGAGCAGTTCTTC
TRBJ1-4,NA,NA,TRBV7-8,CASSTSREKLFF,TGTGCCAGCAGCACTTCGAGGGAAAAACTGTTTTTT
TRBJ1-6,NA,NA,TRBV18,CASSPQGLGSYNSPLHF,TGTGCCAGCTCACCACAAGGGCTCGGCTCCTATAATTCACCCCTCCACTTT
TRBJ2-3,once,TRBD2,TRBV5-1,CASSLELAGDKDTQYF,TGCGCCAGCAGCTTGGAACTAGCGGGAGATAAAGATACGCAGTATTTT
TRBJ1-5,NA,NA,TRBV25-1,CASSEGNQPQHF,TGTGCCAGCAGTGAGGGAAATCAGCCCCAGCATTTT
TRBJ2-7,once,TRBD2,TRBV5-4,CASSPGTSGIYEQYF,TGTGCCAGCAGTCCTGGGACTAGCGGGATCTACGAGCAGTACTTC
TRBJ2-7,once,NA,TRBV7-6,CASSPSGSYEQYF,TGTGCCAGCAGCCCCTCCGGTTCCTACGAGCAGTACTTC
TRBJ2-5,NA,NA,TRBV7-8,CASSLAGSKETQYF,TGTGCCAGCAGCTTAGCCGGGTCAAAAGAGACCCAGTACTTC
TRBJ2-1,NA,TRBD2,TRBV28,CASSPGGVSSYNEQFF,TGTGCCAGCAGTCCCGGGGGGGTGAGCTCCTACAATGAGCAGTTCTTC
TRBJ2-7,NA,NA,TRBV7-2,CASSPQTTSYEQYF,TGTGCCAGCAGCCCCCAGACGACCTCCTACGAGCAGTACTTC
TRBJ1-4,NA,NA,TRBV19,CASSPNRQVREKLFF,TGTGCCAGTAGTCCGAACCGACAGGTCCGGGAAAAACTGTTTTTT
TRBJ2-1,NA,NA,TRBV30,CAWSAGAPEQFF,TGTGCCTGGAGCGCTGGGGCACCGGAGCAGTTCTTC
TRBJ2-1,NA,NA,TRBV19,CASSISDYFYNEQFF,TGTGCCAGTAGTATTTCGGACTATTTTTACAATGAGCAGTTCTTC